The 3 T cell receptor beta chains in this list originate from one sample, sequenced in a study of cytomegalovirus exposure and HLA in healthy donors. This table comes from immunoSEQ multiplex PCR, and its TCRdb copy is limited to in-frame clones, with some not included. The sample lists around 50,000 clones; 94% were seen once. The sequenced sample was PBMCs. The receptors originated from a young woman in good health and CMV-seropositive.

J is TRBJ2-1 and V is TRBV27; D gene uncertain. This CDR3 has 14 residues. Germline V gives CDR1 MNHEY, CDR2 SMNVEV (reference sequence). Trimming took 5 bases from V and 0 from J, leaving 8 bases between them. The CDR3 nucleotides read TGTGCCAGCAGTGAGGTGAGCTCCTACAATGAGCAGTTCTTC. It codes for CASSEVSSYNEQFF.

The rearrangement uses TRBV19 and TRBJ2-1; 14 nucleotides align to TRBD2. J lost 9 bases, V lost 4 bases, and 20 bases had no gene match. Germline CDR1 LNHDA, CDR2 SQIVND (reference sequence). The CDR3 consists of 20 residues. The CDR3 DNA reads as TGTGCCAGTAGTACCCTCACTGGACTAGCGGGAGGTCTAAATTTGGGTGAGCAGTTCTTC. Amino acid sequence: CASSTLTGLAGGLNLGEQFF.

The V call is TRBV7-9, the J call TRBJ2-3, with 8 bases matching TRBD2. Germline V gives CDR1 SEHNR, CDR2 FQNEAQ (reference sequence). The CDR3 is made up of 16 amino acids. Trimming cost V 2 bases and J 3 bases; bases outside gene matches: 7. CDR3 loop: CASSLNPGGKTDTQYF. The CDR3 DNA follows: TGTGCCAGCAGCTTAAATCCGGGAGGGAAAACAGATACGCAGTATTTT. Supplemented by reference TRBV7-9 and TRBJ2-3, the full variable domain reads DTGVSQNPRHKITKRGQNVTFRCDPISEHNRLYWYRQTLGQGPEFLTYFQNEAQLEKSRLLSDRFSAERPKGSFSTLEIQRTEQGDSAMYLCASSLNPGGKTDTQYFGPGTRLTVL.